The clone carrying this TCR beta chain came up a few times. V gave up 2 bases and J gave up 6 bases, with 19 bases separating them. CDR1 and CDR2 from the germline V gene are GTSNPN and SVGIG (reference sequence). The CDR3 length is 15 residues. This sample stems from a study of blood T cell repertoires in COVID-19. Background on the study: Specimens from acute and convalescent COVID-19 originated in the United States, Italy and Spain. Nucleic acid was either cDNA or gDNA, and it came from T cells, B-cell-depleted T cells, or PBMCs.

Authors' analysis steps: Quantification of nucleated cells was approximated via reference gene primer amplification. The assay was immunoSEQ multiplex PCR, and TCRdb's table has in-frame clones only and misses some. V and J calls and clone size come straight from that table; D and trimming were deduced from the DNA. The sample includes around 100,000 clones, around 87% seen only once; the top ten take approximately 7.4%. The sample taken for sequencing was peripheral blood. The receptor was isolated from a human donor with acute or convalescent COVID-19. The donor label of this sample is uncertain. This chain connects TRBV30 to TRBJ1-2, with D maybe TRBD1 (6 bases). The DNA of the CDR3 is TGTGCCTGGAGTACCCTAGACAGGCCGCTGGATGGCTACACCTTC. Residues: CAWSTLDRPLDGYTF.